This entry lists 20 T cell receptor beta chains sequenced from one sample in a study of cytomegalovirus exposure and HLA in healthy donors. With 60 Vbeta and 13 Jbeta primers, the PCR was carried out. Data came from immunoSEQ multiplex PCR; TCRdb stores just in-frame clones and leaves some out. The data hold roughly 130,000 clones, with 66% observed a single time. Input material: PBMCs. The receptors stem from a woman in her sixties in good health and CMV-seronegative.

This chain joins TRBV7-8 and TRBJ1-1; D gene unclear. V lost 3 bases and J lost 1, with 9 bases in between. The CDR3 consists of 14 residues. Germline-derived CDR1 and CDR2 are SGHVS and FQNEAQ. The CDR3 region has the DNA TGTGCCAGCAGCTTGTGGGGAGCGAACACTGAAGCTTTCTTT. Encoded protein: CASSLWGANTEAFF.

There are a few counts of this clone. The DNA of the CDR3 is TGCGCCAGCAGCATAGATAGCGGGTTGAGCTCCTACAATGAGCAGTTCTTC. Protein: CASSIDSGLSSYNEQFF. V usage is TRBV5-1 and J usage is TRBJ2-1; 7 bases align to TRBD2. J was trimmed by 0 bases and V by 4 bases; bases with no gene match: 10. This CDR3 spans 17 amino acids. Germline CDR1 reads SGHRS; CDR2 reads YFSETQ. Full variable domain (remainder filled in from reference TRBV5-1 and TRBJ2-1): KAGVTQTPRYLIKTRGQQVTLSCSPISGHRSVSWYQQTPGQGLQFLFEYFSETQRNKGNFPGRFSGRQFSNSRSEMNVSTLELGDSALYLCASSIDSGLSSYNEQFFGPGTRLTVL.

This clone was recorded only once. The chain recombines TRBV7-6 with TRBJ2-7, with 7 positions matching TRBD2. CDR1 is SGHVS, CDR2 FNYEAQ, per germline. The J segment lost 3 bases and the V segment lost 2 bases, leaving 7 bases of the junction unmatched. The CDR3 is 15 residues long. This CDR3 reads CASSLNPASGYEQYF. CDR3 nucleotide sequence: TGTGCCAGCAGCTTAAATCCCGCTAGCGGCTACGAGCAGTACTTC.

This chain connects TRBV5-4 to TRBJ2-7; tentative D call: TRBD2 (6 bases). The V end lost 0 bases, the J end lost 5 bases, and 9 bases lay between the germline ends. CDR1 is SGHNT, CDR2 YYREEE, per germline (reference sequence). This CDR3 region has 13 residues. CDR3 in DNA: TGTGCCAGCAGCTTGGCGGGGGTCCACGAGCAGTACTTC. Translating it yields CASSLAGVHEQYF. The complete variable domain, with remaining parts taken from reference TRBV5-4 and TRBJ2-7, reads ETGVTQSPTHLIKTRGQQVTLRCSSQSGHNTVSWYQQALGQGPQFIFQYYREEENGRGNFPPRFSGLQFPNYSSELNVNALELDDSALYLCASSLAGVHEQYFGPGTRLTVT.

There are a few counts of this clone. This sequence joins TRBV7-2 and TRBJ2-3; D is perhaps TRBD2 (6 bases). Deletions cut 5 bases from V and 9 bases from J, with 12 bases between. CDR1 SGHTA and CDR2 FQGNSA come from the germline V gene. CDR3 length equals 12 residues. The CDR3 loop is CASSNLAPTQYF. The CDR3 region has the DNA TGTGCCAGCAGCAATCTAGCGCCCACGCAGTATTTT.

The V call is TRBV28, the J call TRBJ1-5, with 7 bases matching TRBD1. Germline V CDR1 and CDR2: MDHEN, SYDVKM. CDR3 length: 14 residues. The trim removed 6 bases at V and 6 bases at J, leaving 8 bases unmatched. CDR3 nucleotides: TGTGCCAGCAGAACATTTCAGGGGGGTCAGCCCCAGCATTTT. Its translation is CASRTFQGGQPQHF.

The genes are TRBV4-2 and TRBJ2-1; no reliable D call. Trimming cost V 4 bases and J 2 bases, with 6 bases left between them. The CDR3 contains 13 residues. In germline, CDR1 is LGHNA, CDR2 YNFKEQ. The CDR3 bases are TGTGCCAGCAGCCCGGTCACCTACAATGAGCAGTTCTTC. Translated: CASSPVTYNEQFF.

The chain employs TRBV29-1 and TRBJ1-4; possibly TRBD1 for D (5 bases). The length of the CDR3 is 13 residues. Trimming cost V 5 bases and J 9 bases, with 16 bases left between them. Germline V gene data show CDR1 as SQVTM and CDR2 as ANQGSEA. The DNA for the CDR3 is TGCAGCGTTTCAGACAGTAAATGGAAAAAACTGTTTTTT. It is translated as CSVSDSKWKKLFF. The complete variable domain, with remaining parts taken from reference TRBV29-1 and TRBJ1-4, reads SAVISQKPSRDICQRGTSLTIQCQVDSQVTMMFWYRQQPGQSLTLIATANQGSEATYESGFVIDKFPISRPNLTFSTLTVSNMSPEDSSIYLCSVSDSKWKKLFFGSGTQLSVL.

The V gene is TRBV7-9, the J gene TRBJ1-1; tentatively, D is TRBD1 (5 bases). Germline V CDR1 and CDR2: SEHNR, FQNEAQ (reference sequence). Trimming removed 5 bases from V and 7 bases from J, with 20 bases in between. The length of the CDR3 is 15 residues. In DNA form, the CDR3 reads TGTGCCAGCAGCCCACGATTGGGGCGGGGCGTTGAAGCTTTCTTT. Translating gives CASSPRLGRGVEAFF.

The chain uses TRBV5-6 and TRBJ2-6; 8 bases match TRBD2. This CDR3 has 15 amino acids. Germline CDR1 reads SGHDT; CDR2 reads YYEEEE. V was pared by 4 bases and J by 4 bases, with 4 bases of the junction left unmatched. CDR3 nucleotides: TGTGCCAGCAGCCCGGGGGGGACCGGGGCCAACGTCCTGACTTTC. Protein product: CASSPGGTGANVLTF.

The chain employs TRBV5-1 and TRBJ2-4; perhaps TRBD1 as D (5 bases). The V gene's germline CDR1 is SGHRS and CDR2 YFSETQ. V lost 3 bases and J 2 bases, leaving 9 bases between the germline ends. The CDR3 covers 14 residues. The CDR3 loop reads CASSSQGPKNIQYF. The CDR3 nucleotides are TGCGCCAGCAGCTCCCAGGGTCCCAAAAACATTCAGTACTTC.

The chain combines TRBV19 with TRBJ1-1; D may be TRBD1 (5 bases). The CDR3 runs 15 residues. The V end was cut by 0 bases, the J end by 1 base, with 9 bases between. CDR1 and CDR2 from the germline V gene are LNHDA and SQIVND (reference sequence). CDR3 loop: CASSIEEGPNTEAFF. CDR3 nucleotide sequence: TGTGCCAGTAGTATAGAGGAGGGGCCGAACACTGAAGCTTTCTTT.

J is TRBJ1-1 and V is TRBV5-1; D not certain. V lost 4 bases, J lost 2 bases, and 12 bases lay in between. The CDR3 has 14 residues. Per the germline V gene, CDR1 is SGHRS and CDR2 is YFSETQ. The CDR3 region is CASSPGAGNTEAFF. For the CDR3, the DNA is TGCGCCAGCAGCCCCGGTGCAGGCAACACTGAAGCTTTCTTT.

This sequence joins TRBV5-1 and TRBJ1-1, with a tentative D call TRBD1 (5 bases). The CDR3 has 17 amino acids. CDR1 is SGHRS, CDR2 YFSETQ, per germline. V was trimmed by 0 bases and J by 4 bases, leaving 19 bases between them. CDR3 sequence (DNA): TGCGCCAGCAGCTTGGTATGGGGGGGTGGTTCGGGCACTGAAGCTTTCTTT. Residues: CASSLVWGGGSGTEAFF.

In the case of this clone: One end of the junction is discordant with germline, which a read error may explain. The V call is TRBV7-9, the J call TRBJ2-1; the D gene is possibly TRBD2 (5 bases). The CDR3 covers 12 residues. CDR1 and CDR2 from the germline V gene are SEHNR and FQNEAQ (reference sequence). The DNA of the CDR3 is TGTTCCAGCAGCTTACTAGGCAATGAGCAGTTCTTC. Translated, it gives CSSSLLGNEQFF.

This sequence joins TRBV7-3 and TRBJ2-5, with 7 nucleotides matching TRBD2. With V trimmed by 2 bases and J by 5 bases, 2 bases remained unmatched. Germline assignment: CDR1 SGHTA and CDR2 FQGTGA. The CDR3 totals 13 residues. The CDR3 DNA reads TGTGCCAGCAGCTTAGGGCGGGGGGAGACCCAGTACTTC. Encoded protein: CASSLGRGETQYF.

This clone was observed a handful of times. The genes are TRBV5-8 and TRBJ2-7; the match to TRBD2 covers 9 bases. The CDR3 covers 19 residues. Germline CDR1 is SGHTS and CDR2 is YDEGEE. With 0 bases clipped from V and 0 bases from J, the junction kept 13 bases outside the gene matches. CDR3 loop: CASSLGGFSGGAVSYEQYF. The CDR3 nucleotides are TGTGCCAGCAGCTTGGGGGGCTTTAGCGGGGGAGCGGTCTCCTACGAGCAGTACTTC.

CDR3 protein: CASSSDRGPNYGYTF. The DNA of the CDR3 is TGTGCCAGCAGCTCCGACAGGGGGCCTAACTATGGCTACACCTTC. This rearrangement joins TRBV5-4 to TRBJ1-2; 10 bases map to TRBD1. This CDR3 is 15 amino acids long. Germline lookup yields CDR1 SGHNT and CDR2 YYREEE (reference sequence). J was trimmed by 0 bases and V by 3 bases; bases with no gene match: 2.

The V gene is TRBV25-1, the J gene TRBJ1-1, with TRBD1 matching over 7 bases. This CDR3 is 12 amino acids long. Per germline, CDR1 MGHDK and CDR2 SYGVNS. Germline trimming cut 3 bases from V and 10 bases from J; bases unmatched to any gene: 5. This CDR3 is CASSDLNRGAFF. CDR3 DNA sequence: TGTGCCAGCAGTGATCTGAACAGGGGAGCTTTCTTT.

The chain employs TRBV7-2 and TRBJ2-7, with a possible D match to TRBD2 (5 bases). The CDR3 totals 15 residues. CDR1 SGHTA and CDR2 FQGNSA come from the germline V gene. V dropped 5 bases and J dropped 1 base, with 15 bases sitting between them. The CDR3 nucleotides are TGTGCCAGCAGCCCGCTCGGACGGGATTCCTACGAGCAGTACTTC. This translates into CASSPLGRDSYEQYF.